One sample yielded the 2 T cell receptor beta chains listed below, sequenced in a study of OX40 agonist ivuxolimab in advanced cancers. Libraries were prepared by immunoSEQ multiplex PCR; TCRdb keeps only in-frame clonotypes and omits some of them. The sample lists tens of thousands of clones, roughly 87% occurring once. The sample was CD4+ or CD8+ T cells sorted from blood, taken in a trial of the OX40 agonist ivuxolimab. The receptors stem from an adult with an advanced solid tumor such as melanoma, head and neck, liver or kidney cancer.

The chain is built from TRBV5-1 and TRBJ1-3; 8 bases fit TRBD1. CDR1 is SGHRS, CDR2 YFSETQ, per germline. This CDR3 comprises 17 residues. With V trimmed by 0 bases and J by 3 bases, 8 bases remained unmatched. In nucleotides, the CDR3 is TGCGCCAGCAGCTTGGGATTTCAGGGGGCGGTTGGAAACACCATATATTTT. It yields the protein CASSLGFQGAVGNTIYF. Variable domain in full (rest from reference TRBV5-1 and TRBJ1-3): KAGVTQTPRYLIKTRGQQVTLSCSPISGHRSVSWYQQTPGQGLQFLFEYFSETQRNKGNFPGRFSGRQFSNSRSEMNVSTLELGDSALYLCASSLGFQGAVGNTIYFGEGSWLTVV.

This rearrangement joins TRBV7-9 to TRBJ1-5; TRBD1 aligns across 8 bases. In germline, CDR1 is SEHNR, CDR2 FQNEAQ (reference sequence). V shed 1 base, J shed 7 bases, and the junction held 6 bases outside the gene matches. The CDR3 has 15 amino acids. CDR3 region: CASSLVAGGGQPQHF. In DNA form, the CDR3 reads TGTGCCAGCAGCTTAGTGGCAGGGGGCGGCCAGCCCCAGCATTTT.